This entry is about one T cell receptor beta chain. Profiled with immunoSEQ multiplex PCR; TCRdb holds only in-frame clones, not every one. The sample lists approximately 92,000 clones, under 90% occurring once. The sample originates from a study of T cell responses to AZD1222 COVID-19 vaccine. CDR3 size: 13 residues. Germline CDR1 and CDR2: GTSNPN and SVGIG (reference sequence). The V end lost 2 bases, the J end lost 5 bases, and 12 bases lay between the germline ends. This specimen was peripheral blood, taken on day 0 of AZD1222 vaccination. This chain connects TRBV30 to TRBJ1-2, with D uncertain. This clonotype was obtained from an adult in good health. CDR3 sequence reads: CAWSPASTYGYTF. CDR3 in DNA: TGTGCCTGGAGTCCGGCGAGCACTTATGGCTACACCTTC. The full variable domain, rest sourced from reference TRBV30 and TRBJ1-2, is SQTIHQWPATLVQPVGSPLSLECTVEGTSNPNLYWYRQAAGRGLQLLFYSVGIGQISSEVPQNLSASRPQDRQFILSSKKLLLSDSGFYLCAWSPASTYGYTFGSGTRLTVV.